This T cell receptor beta chain was identified in a study of blood T cell repertoires in COVID-19. V dropped 5 bases and J dropped 0 bases, with 16 bases sitting between them. Germline V CDR1 and CDR2: GTSNPN, SVGIG (reference sequence). The CDR3 runs to 16 residues. TCRdb keeps only in-frame clones here, not all; method: immunoSEQ multiplex PCR. The profile shows about 420,000 clones, around nine tenths of them singletons. The material sequenced was peripheral blood. This TCR was sampled from a man between 18 and 29 years old with COVID-19, enrolled during active disease. This chain uses TRBV30 with TRBJ1-4; no clear D gene. The CDR3: CAWGGSNPATNEKLFF. For the CDR3, the DNA is TGTGCCTGGGGAGGGAGTAATCCTGCAACTAATGAAAAACTGTTTTTT.